This T cell receptor (beta chain) stems from a study of blood T cells in healthy people across ages. In this sample, this clonotype turned up a few times. Together with a sample-barcoded 5' primer, a J-beta primer mix was included in a second PCR lasting roughly 7 to 11 cycles. Via MiXCR, TCRdb re-called the 5' RACE reads, giving one row per CDR3 protein. Of hundreds of thousands of distinct CDR3 sequences listed, roughly 20% are singletons. Isolation recovered at least 7 million PBMCs from every sample. Germline V gene data show CDR1 as DFQATT and CDR2 as SNEGSKA (reference sequence). With 5 bases removed from V and 3 bases from J, the gap between germline ends came to 13 bases. This CDR3 comprises 13 residues.

This sequence joins TRBV20-1 and TRBJ1-2, with D possibly being TRBD1 (6 bases). The sequence was obtained from a man between 65 and 85 years old in good health. The sequenced sample consisted of blood. This chain's CDR3 is CSARTGLDYGYTF. The CDR3 nucleotides read TGCAGTGCTCGAACAGGGCTTGACTATGGCTACACCTTC.